The rows below give T cell receptor beta chains drawn from one sample of a study of regulatory and conventional T cells in RAG deficiency. Clones were read by immunoSEQ multiplex PCR, and TCRdb kept only the in-frame ones, dropping some. Among more than 40,000 clones listed, about nine tenths were seen once. These data were likewise used in another study, on regulatory T cells.

The sample comprised CD4+ effector T cells sorted from blood. These receptor sequences come from a human donor in good health. CDR3s include the opening cysteine and the closing phenylalanine or tryptophan. Fields, in order: D gene, J gene, clone size, CDR3 length, V gene, CDR3 protein, CDR3 DNA. A D gene is named only where the DNA matches it firmly. A clone size is listed for some rows: how often the clone was seen (once, few, many), or a class if it is expanded.

>NA|TRBJ1-6|NA|13|TRBV28
CASVRQNNSPLHF
TGTGCCAGCGTTAGACAGAACAATTCACCCCTCCACTTT
>NA|TRBJ1-2|NA|14|TRBV18
CASSPGSANYGYTF
TGTGCCAGCTCACCAGGGTCAGCTAACTATGGCTACACCTTC
>NA|TRBJ1-3|NA|16|TRBV4-1
CASSQDQWNSGNTIYF
TGCGCCAGCAGCCAAGATCAATGGAACTCTGGAAACACCATATATTTT
>NA|TRBJ1-2|NA|15|TRBV6-6
CASSRESQGPSGYTF
TGTGCCAGCAGTAGGGAGTCCCAGGGGCCGTCGGGCTACACCTTC
>TRBD1|TRBJ2-7|NA|14|TRBV19
CASSPQGLNGEQYF
TGTGCCAGTAGCCCACAGGGGTTGAACGGCGAGCAGTACTTC
>NA|TRBJ1-5|NA|15|TRBV6-1
CASTAGGTPMWAQHF
TGTGCCAGCACCGCTGGGGGGACACCGATGTGGGCCCAGCATTTT
>TRBD1|TRBJ1-1|NA|13|TRBV7-6
CASSRQGAAEAFF
TGTGCCAGCAGCCGACAGGGCGCGGCTGAAGCTTTCTTT
>NA|TRBJ2-2|NA|15|TRBV5-1
CASRGRGANTGELFF
TGCGCCAGCAGGGGAAGAGGGGCGAACACCGGGGAGCTGTTTTTT
>TRBD2|TRBJ2-7|NA|14|TRBV7-2
CASSLGPSSGEQYF
TGTGCCAGCAGCTTAGGTCCGTCTAGCGGTGAGCAGTACTTC
>NA|TRBJ1-1|NA|13|TRBV5-1
CASRTEGFTEAFF
TGCGCCAGTCGGACGGAGGGGTTCACTGAAGCTTTCTTT
>NA|TRBJ2-7|NA|13|TRBV11-3
CASSLNRDYEQYF
TGTGCCAGCAGCTTGAACAGGGACTACGAGCAGTACTTC
>NA|TRBJ1-1|NA|12|TRBV6-5
CASSRPHGAAFF
TGTGCCAGCAGTCGACCCCATGGAGCCGCTTTCTTT
>TRBD2|TRBJ2-7|NA|17|TRBV19
CASRRLASGRAPHEQYF
TGTGCCAGTAGGAGGTTAGCTAGCGGGAGGGCCCCCCACGAGCAGTACTTC
>TRBD1|TRBJ1-4|NA|15|TRBV7-2
CASSSRQGVNEKLFF
TGTGCCAGCAGCTCCCGACAGGGAGTGAATGAAAAACTGTTTTTT
>TRBD2|TRBJ2-3|NA|16|TRBV5-1
CASSFSTSGTTDTQYF
TGCGCCAGCAGCTTTTCGACTAGCGGGACCACAGATACGCAGTATTTT
>TRBD1|TRBJ1-2|NA|12|TRBV10-3
CAISDGTGWATF
TGTGCCATCAGTGATGGGACAGGGTGGGCCACCTTC
>NA|TRBJ1-1|NA|15|TRBV2
CASSVDRALNTEAFF
TGTGCCAGCAGTGTCGACCGGGCTCTTAACACTGAAGCTTTCTTT
>NA|TRBJ2-3|NA|13|TRBV5-4
CASSLDGTDTQYF
TGTGCCAGCAGCTTGGACGGCACAGATACGCAGTATTTT
>TRBD1|TRBJ2-1|once|16|TRBV5-6
CASSLKWTGGSNEQFF
TGTGCCAGCAGCTTGAAATGGACAGGGGGCTCGAATGAGCAGTTCTTC
>NA|TRBJ2-7|NA|12|TRBV6-6
CASSEGSYEQYF
TGTGCCAGCAGTGAGGGGTCATACGAGCAGTACTTC
>NA|TRBJ2-3|NA|13|TRBV6-1
CASRGDNTDTQYF
TGTGCCAGTAGGGGTGATAACACAGATACGCAGTATTTT
>TRBD1|TRBJ1-3|NA|15|TRBV5-8
CASSPGTGPGNTIYF
TGTGCCAGCAGCCCAGGGACAGGGCCAGGAAACACCATATATTTT
>TRBD2|TRBJ2-3|NA|16|TRBV11-2
CASSVASGGFTDTQYF
TGTGCCAGCAGCGTAGCGTCGGGGGGGTTCACAGATACGCAGTATTTT
>NA|TRBJ2-7|NA|13|TRBV15
CATSIPFESEQYF
TGTGCCACCAGCATCCCCTTTGAGAGCGAGCAGTACTTC
>NA|TRBJ2-7|NA|14|TRBV21-1
CASKQAGRTYEQYF
TGTGCCAGCAAACAAGCGGGTCGAACCTACGAGCAGTACTTC
>NA|TRBJ1-5|NA|14|TRBV6-5
CASSWGSGDQPQHF
TGTGCCAGCAGTTGGGGAAGTGGTGATCAGCCCCAGCATTTT
>NA|TRBJ1-3|few|14|TRBV28
CASMRPHSGNTIYF
TGTGCCAGCATGAGGCCTCACTCTGGAAACACCATATATTTT
>TRBD1|TRBJ1-1|NA|12|TRBV6-6
CASSSQGARSFF
TGTGCCAGCAGTTCGCAGGGGGCGCGATCTTTCTTT
>TRBD1|TRBJ1-2|NA|15|TRBV18
CASSPTGQVNYGYTF
TGTGCCAGCTCACCAACCGGACAGGTTAACTATGGCTACACCTTC
>NA|TRBJ2-1|NA|12|TRBV30
CAWSGEYNEQFF
TGTGCCTGGAGCGGAGAATACAATGAGCAGTTCTTC
>NA|TRBJ2-1|NA|18|TRBV10-3
CAISESNGRRSPGNEQFF
TGTGCCATCAGTGAGTCTAATGGGAGACGATCCCCAGGGAATGAGCAGTTCTTC
>NA|TRBJ2-7|NA|13|TRBV10-2
CASGVDGRYEQYF
TGCGCCAGTGGAGTTGACGGACGGTACGAGCAGTACTTC
>TRBD2|TRBJ2-7|NA|14|TRBV4-1
CASSSGTYSYEQYF
TGCGCCAGCTCCAGCGGGACTTATTCCTACGAGCAGTACTTC
>TRBD2|TRBJ2-1|NA|15|TRBV6-1
CASRPGTSGRDEQFF
TGTGCCAGCAGACCCGGGACTAGCGGGAGGGATGAGCAGTTCTTC